The 26 T cell receptor beta chains in this list originate from one sample, sequenced in a study of tissue T cells after allogeneic stem cell transplantation. Noted time point: mouse harvest day 7 after allogeneic transplant. The graft held 10^6 splenic CD5+ T cells and 10^7 T-cell-depleted bone marrow cells. The assay was immunoSEQ multiplex PCR, and TCRdb's table has in-frame clones only and misses some. Here the sample spans more than 4,000 clones, roughly half being singletons. The sequenced material came from gut tissue. These receptors came from a female BALB/c mouse given C57BL/6 T cells with graft-versus-host disease after an allogeneic hematopoietic cell transplant.

This clone is termed large. Gene names are the mouse ones. The CDR3 end is not reached by the read, which stops 1 residue before it; the germline J gene fills it in. This rearrangement joins TRBV13-2 to TRBJ1-3; D perhaps matches TRBD1 (5 bases). This CDR3 is 12 amino acids long. Germline CDR1 and CDR2: NNHNN and SYGAGS (reference sequence). V was pared by 0 bases and J by 7 bases, with 5 bases between. CDR3 DNA, as far as it was read: TGTGCCAGCGGTGATGGGGGGAATACGCTCTAT. This translates into CASGDGGNTLY. The whole CDR3 sequence is CASGDGGNTLYF.

A word on this clone: The germline and genes are mouse ones. The read comes to an end 1 residue before the CDR3 does, leaving the germline J gene to fill in the end. The same CDR3 is also encoded by other DNA sequences in this sample. This chain joins TRBV26 and TRBJ1-4; the D gene is possibly TRBD1 (5 bases). The CDR3 runs 15 residues. V was pared by 3 bases and J by 0 bases, with 8 bases between. CDR1 is KGHPV and CDR2 is FQNQEV in the germline V gene (reference sequence). The chain's CDR3 is CASSLRTISNERLFF. The CDR3 bases that were read are TGTGCCAGCAGTCTACGGACAATTTCCAACGAAAGATTATTT.

Comment on this clone: Mouse gene names apply. Coverage ceases 1 residue before the CDR3 finishes, and the germline J gene fills in the end. This chain joins TRBV13-3 and TRBJ2-3; D is uncertain. The CDR3 loop spans 10 amino acids. Trimming took off 5 bases at V and 3 bases at J, with 1 base between the two ends. Germline V gene data show CDR1 as NNHDY and CDR2 as SYVADS. CDR3 in amino acids: CASRAETLYF. CDR3 DNA, as far as it was read: TGTGCCAGCAGGGCAGAAACGCTGTAT.

A word on this clone: Any gene name here is a mouse gene name. The read stops 1 residue short of the end of the CDR3; the missing end is completed from the germline J gene. The V and J genes are TRBV12-2 and TRBJ2-3; a weak D match, TRBD2 (6 bases). V was pared by 3 bases and J by 2 bases, with 8 bases between. This CDR3 has 13 residues. Germline V CDR1 and CDR2: SGHLS, HYDKME. CDR3 DNA (partial): TGTGCCAGCTCTGGGGGGACTGCAGAAACGCTGTAT. It specifies CASSGGTAETLY. The full CDR3 is CASSGGTAETLYF.

This clone was found once. Germline and genes here are mouse. Coverage ceases 1 residue before the CDR3 finishes, and the germline J gene fills in the end. Other nucleotide sequences in the sample specify the same CDR3. This chain connects TRBV1 to TRBJ1-4, with 10 bases identical to TRBD1. The CDR3 runs 15 residues. V was clipped by 3 bases and J by 7 bases; unmatched bases: 5. Per the germline V gene, CDR1 is NSQYPW and CDR2 is LRSPGD (reference sequence). The DNA read from the CDR3 is TGCACCTGCAGTGCCCGGGACAGGGGAGGCGAAAGATTATTT. It is translated as CTCSARDRGGERLF. The full CDR3 protein reads CTCSARDRGGERLFF. Based on the CDR3 plus reference TRBV1 and TRBJ1-4, the full variable domain is VTLLEQNPRWRLVPRGQAVNLRCILKNSQYPWMSWYQQDLQKQLQWLFTLRSPGDKEVKSLPGADYLATRVTDTELRLQVANMSQGRTLYCTCSARDRGGERLFFGHGTKLSVL.

Of note for this clone: Mouse gene names and germline throughout. The CDR3 is cut off 1 residue early in the read; its end comes from the germline J gene. This chain uses TRBV26 with TRBJ1-3, with 10 bases matching TRBD1. The CDR3 is 16 residues long. The V gene end was trimmed by 1 base and the J gene end by 2 bases; junction bases not matched to a gene: 2. Per the germline V gene, CDR1 is KGHPV and CDR2 is FQNQEV (reference sequence). CDR3: CASSLWDRGPGNTLYF. The covered CDR3 bases are TGTGCCAGCAGTCTGTGGGACAGGGGTCCTGGAAATACGCTCTAT.

This clone was counted a few times. The germline and genes are mouse ones. The read ends 1 residue before the CDR3 terminus; that terminus is restored from the germline J gene. The chain couples TRBV1 to TRBJ2-7; 10 bases map to TRBD2. Germline V gene sequence: CDR1 NSQYPW, CDR2 LRSPGD (reference sequence). The CDR3 is made up of 15 amino acids. The trim removed 3 bases at V and 2 bases at J, leaving 4 bases unmatched. The sequenced CDR3 bases are TGCACCTGCAGTGCGGGGACTGGGGACCCCTATGAACAGTAC. Translating it yields CTCSAGTGDPYEQY. In full, the CDR3 is CTCSAGTGDPYEQYF.

This clone was counted once. Gene names refer to mouse genes. The CDR3 extends 1 residue past the end of the read, so its final part is completed from the germline J gene. The chain carries TRBV26 and TRBJ1-1, with D possibly matching TRBD1 (6 bases). The CDR3 has 15 residues. Looked up from germline, CDR1 is KGHPV and CDR2 is FQNQEV (reference sequence). With 4 bases removed from V and 4 bases from J, the gap between germline ends came to 16 bases. CDR3 DNA, as far as it was read: TGTGCCAGCAGTCCCTACGGGGGGCGCATCACAGAAGTCTTC. Residues: CASSPYGGRITEVF. The CDR3 in its entirety is CASSPYGGRITEVFF.

This clone showed up just a few times. Here the gene names and germline are mouse. The read terminates 1 residue before the CDR3 end, so the remaining end is supplied by the germline J gene. V gene TRBV13-3 combines with J gene TRBJ2-3; a weak D match, TRBD2 (5 bases). The CDR3 loop spans 15 amino acids. Trimming stripped 1 base from V and 1 base from J, with 10 bases between. Germline V gives CDR1 NNHDY, CDR2 SYVADS. The sequenced CDR3 bases are TGTGCCAGCAGTGATTGGGGTCAGGGTGCAGAAACGCTGTAT. Its protein is CASSDWGQGAETLY. The full CDR3 sequence reads CASSDWGQGAETLYF.

This clone was picked up a small number of times. Gene names are mouse gene names. The read finishes 1 residue shy of the CDR3 end, and the germline J gene is used to complete it. The gene calls are TRBV1 and TRBJ1-2, with TRBD1 identical over 10 bases. In germline, CDR1 is NSQYPW, CDR2 LRSPGD (reference sequence). The CDR3 is 14 residues long. With 2 bases clipped from V and 5 bases from J, the junction kept 2 bases outside the gene matches. CDR3 loop: CTCSARDRGSDYTF. The DNA read from the CDR3 is TGCACCTGCAGTGCAAGGGACAGGGGATCCGACTACACC. Full variable domain (remainder filled in from reference TRBV1 and TRBJ1-2): VTLLEQNPRWRLVPRGQAVNLRCILKNSQYPWMSWYQQDLQKQLQWLFTLRSPGDKEVKSLPGADYLATRVTDTELRLQVANMSQGRTLYCTCSARDRGSDYTFGSGTRLLVI.

For this clone: Gene names follow the mouse nomenclature. The read is 1 residue too short to cover the CDR3 end, so that end is filled in from the germline J gene. The chain joins TRBV13-2 to TRBJ1-1; D remains unclear. Germline V gives CDR1 NNHNN, CDR2 SYGAGS (reference sequence). This CDR3 is 12 amino acids long. V was pared by 3 bases and J by 8 bases, with 11 bases between. The sequenced part of the CDR3 DNA is TGTGCCAGCGGTGTCCTCGGCCGCGAAGTCTTC. Translated, it gives CASGVLGREVF. The entire CDR3 sequence reads CASGVLGREVFF.

Points on this clone: Mouse gene names apply. The read gets to within 1 residue of the CDR3 end, and the germline J gene fills in the rest. The chain links TRBV13-2 to TRBJ2-7; D possibly corresponds to TRBD2 (6 bases). Germline CDR1 NNHNN, CDR2 SYGAGS (reference sequence). The CDR3 sequence is 12 residues long. V was shortened by 3 bases and J by 6 bases, with 10 bases between the two germline ends. CDR3 DNA (partial): TGTGCCAGCGGTGTCTGGGGAGGTGAACAGTAC. Its translation: CASGVWGGEQY. The entire CDR3 is CASGVWGGEQYF.

This clone was observed a single time. The gene names here belong to mouse. From the germline J gene comes the end of the CDR3, since the read stops 1 residue before it. The chain is built from TRBV26 and TRBJ1-3; tentative D call: TRBD1 (5 bases). The germline V gene has CDR1 KGHPV and CDR2 FQNQEV (reference sequence). The CDR3 has 14 amino acids. V dropped 4 bases and J dropped 0 bases, with 7 bases sitting between them. The DNA read from the CDR3 is TGTGCCAGCAGTCCCAGGGATTCTGGAAATACGCTCTAT. Translated, it gives CASSPRDSGNTLY. In full, the CDR3 is CASSPRDSGNTLYF.

As for this clone: Genes here carry mouse names. The CDR3 end lies 1 residue beyond the end of the read and is filled in from the germline J gene. The V and J genes are TRBV23 and TRBJ1-5; TRBD1 is the table's D call, not checked against the DNA. There are 17 residues in the CDR3. In germline, CDR1 is KGHTA, CDR2 FQNQQP. The CDR3 sequence is CSSSQSTGTGANQAPLF. CDR3 bases read: TGCTCCAGCAGTCAATCAACCGGGACAGGGGCCAACCAGGCTCCGCTT.

In the case of this clone: Genes here carry mouse names. Read data end 1 residue before the CDR3 end; the end is taken from the germline J gene. The rearrangement links TRBV26 to TRBJ1-3; D may be TRBD1 (6 bases). The V gene's germline CDR1 is KGHPV and CDR2 FQNQEV (reference sequence). V lost 4 bases, J lost 0 bases, and 10 bases lay in between. This CDR3 comprises 15 residues. The CDR3 spells CASSRGTISGNTLYF. Incomplete CDR3 DNA: TGTGCCAGCAGTCGAGGGACAATTTCTGGAAATACGCTCTAT.

This clone turned up a few times. Mouse names are used for the genes. The read halts 1 residue ahead of the CDR3 end, with the missing end drawn from the germline J gene. This rearrangement joins TRBV13-2 to TRBJ2-7; 12 nucleotides agree with TRBD2. The CDR3 consists of 13 residues. V gave up 6 bases and J gave up 4 bases; unmatched junction bases: 2. Germline V CDR1 and CDR2: NNHNN, SYGAGS (reference sequence). CDR3 protein: CASETGGAYEQYF. The covered CDR3 bases are TGTGCCAGCGAGACTGGGGGGGCGTATGAACAGTAC.

As for this clone: The genes and germline here are from mouse. The read gets to within 1 residue of the CDR3 end, and the germline J gene fills in the rest. The V and J genes are TRBV12-1 and TRBJ2-7; no clear D. The germline gives CDR1 SGHSN, CDR2 HYEKVE. CDR3 length: 12 amino acids. The V end lost 4 bases, the J end lost 7 bases, and 13 bases lay between the germline ends. The CDR3 DNA, read in part, is TGTGCCAGCTCCCAGGCCCTTGGGGAACAGTAC. Translating gives CASSQALGEQY. The CDR3, in full, reads CASSQALGEQYF.

Remarks on this clone: Gene names refer to mouse genes. The read finishes 1 residue shy of the CDR3 end, and the germline J gene is used to complete it. The chain combines TRBV26 with TRBJ2-7, with a weak D call TRBD1 (5 bases). V lost 7 bases and J lost 5, with 9 bases in between. Per the germline V gene, CDR1 is KGHPV and CDR2 is FQNQEV (reference sequence). There are 11 residues in the CDR3. The CDR3 region is CASTRVDEQYF. CDR3 bases read: TGTGCCAGCACCAGGGTAGATGAACAGTAC.

With respect to this clone: These gene names are mouse names. The sequenced fragment ends 1 residue before the CDR3 boundary, so the rest is inferred from the germline J gene. The V call is TRBV26, the J call TRBJ2-5, with D possibly called TRBD1 or TRBD2 (5 bases each). Germline V CDR1 and CDR2: KGHPV, FQNQEV (reference sequence). This CDR3 has 13 residues. With 2 bases removed from V and 2 bases from J, the gap between germline ends came to 5 bases. The CDR3 bases that were read are TGTGCCAGCAGTCTGGGGGCCCAAGACACCCAGTAC. Protein sequence: CASSLGAQDTQY. The complete CDR3 reads CASSLGAQDTQYF.

As to this clone: The germline and genes are mouse ones. The CDR3 DNA, read in part, is TGTGCCAGCAGTCTGACACTTTCCAACGAAAGATTATTT. Translating gives CASSLTLSNERLF. The CDR3 reads in full as CASSLTLSNERLFF. This chain joins TRBV26 and TRBJ1-4, with no clear D. The read halts 1 residue ahead of the CDR3 end, with the missing end drawn from the germline J gene. The V end was cut by 2 bases, the J end by 0 bases, with 4 bases between. Per the germline V gene, CDR1 is KGHPV and CDR2 is FQNQEV (reference sequence). The CDR3 sequence is 14 residues long.

This clone turned up a few times. Gene names denote mouse genes. The read comes to an end 1 residue before the CDR3 does, leaving the germline J gene to fill in the end. This chain links TRBV26 with TRBJ1-3; TRBD1 aligns across 7 bases. With V trimmed by 1 base and J by 0 bases, 6 bases remained unmatched. Germline values: CDR1 KGHPV, CDR2 FQNQEV (reference sequence). This CDR3 comprises 17 residues. This CDR3 is CASSLYRGVNSGNTLYF. The covered CDR3 bases are TGTGCCAGCAGTCTGTACAGGGGCGTTAATTCTGGAAATACGCTCTAT.

Comments on this clone: Gene names are the mouse ones. The sequence runs out 1 residue before the end of the CDR3; the remainder is reconstructed from the germline J gene. The V call is TRBV3, the J call TRBJ2-3; a possible D gene is TRBD1 (5 bases). V was clipped by 2 bases and J by 4 bases, with 10 bases between them. This CDR3 contains 14 residues. Germline lookup yields CDR1 SNHLY and CDR2 FYNGKV (reference sequence). The sequenced CDR3 bases are TGTGCCAGCAGCTTATCAGGGAAGCCAGAAACGCTGTAT. Residues: CASSLSGKPETLY. The full CDR3 reads CASSLSGKPETLYF.

Worth noting for this clone: Gene and germline names: mouse. The read terminates 1 residue ahead of where the CDR3 ends, so the germline J gene completes it. The gene calls are TRBV19 and TRBJ1-6, with D uncertain. TRBJ1-6 is identified as an open reading frame with a role that is uncertain. The CDR3 spans 12 residues. The V end was cut by 1 base, the J end by 7 bases, with 3 bases between. The germline V gene encodes CDR1 FNHDT and CDR2 SITEND (reference sequence). Incomplete CDR3 DNA: TGTGCCAGCAGTATACCAAATTCGCCCCTCTAC. Its protein product is CASSIPNSPLY. The whole CDR3 sequence is CASSIPNSPLYF.

This clone is labeled as medium-sized. Gene labels here are mouse ones. The read stops 1 residue short of the end of the CDR3; the missing end is completed from the germline J gene. The chain recombines TRBV26 with TRBJ1-2; possibly TRBD1 for D (5 bases). Trimming cost V 6 bases and J 1 base, with 12 bases left between them. The CDR3 has 14 residues. Germline CDR1 KGHPV, CDR2 FQNQEV (reference sequence). CDR3 loop: CASRVDIRNSDYTF. CDR3 DNA, as far as it was read: TGTGCCAGCAGGGTGGACATCAGAAACTCCGACTACACC. The full variable domain, its missing parts supplied by reference TRBV26 and TRBJ1-2, is NSKVIQTPRYLVKGQGQKAKMRCIPEKGHPVVFWYQQNKNNEFKFLINFQNQEVLQQIDMTEKRFSAECPSNSPCSLEIQSSEAGDSALYLCASRVDIRNSDYTFGSGTRLLVI.

There are a few counts of this clone. Germline and genes here are mouse. The CDR3 is cut off 1 residue early in the read; its end comes from the germline J gene. The chain is built from TRBV3 and TRBJ1-4; no definite D call. The CDR3 has 16 amino acids. Trimming took off 3 bases at V and 0 bases at J, with 11 bases between the two ends. CDR1 and CDR2 (germline): SNHLY, FYNGKV (reference sequence). The sequenced CDR3 bases are TGTGCCAGCAGCTTTAGTCGGGGAATTTCCAACGAAAGATTATTT. Translated: CASSFSRGISNERLF. The CDR3 as a whole reads CASSFSRGISNERLFF.

As to this clone: Gene names follow the mouse nomenclature. The read stops 1 residue short of the end of the CDR3; the missing end is completed from the germline J gene. The V call is TRBV3, the J call TRBJ1-2; D is perhaps TRBD1 (6 bases). Germline V gene sequence: CDR1 SNHLY, CDR2 FYNGKV (reference sequence). CDR3 size: 13 residues. Trimming removed 3 bases at V and 2 bases at J, with 7 bases between. The CDR3 spells CASSLDSNSDYTF. The covered CDR3 bases are TGTGCCAGCAGCTTGGACAGTAACTCCGACTACACC.